This passage covers 12 T cell receptor beta chains from one sample sequenced in a study of T-cell memory formation after mild COVID-19. MiXCR, run by TCRdb on the 5' RACE reads, gives a single entry per CDR3 protein. The data hold over 150,000 distinct CDR3 sequences, with over 10% observed a single time. Sequencing was carried out using PBMCs or a T cell subset sorted from them (not recorded which). The receptors were sampled from a man between 18 and 29 years old who had mild COVID-19 (a few samples of this study predate the infection). Cell type and time point are not known.

The chain carries TRBV7-9 and TRBJ2-5; a weak D match, TRBD2 (5 bases). V dropped 0 bases and J dropped 5 bases, with 7 bases sitting between them. Germline loops: CDR1 SEHNR, CDR2 FQNEAQ (reference sequence). This CDR3 region has 13 residues. This CDR3 is CASSLAGSETQYF. The CDR3 DNA reads as TGTGCCAGCAGCTTAGCGGGGAGTGAGACCCAGTACTTC.

This clonotype was picked up a small number of times. The chain links TRBV28 to TRBJ1-2; D is possibly TRBD1 (5 bases). The germline V gene has CDR1 MDHEN and CDR2 SYDVKM. The V gene lost 7 bases and the J gene lost 4 bases, with 16 bases spanning the gap. The CDR3 totals 14 residues. CDR3 nucleotide sequence: TGTGCCAGCACCTCGCCCGGGACTTCCTATGGCTACACCTTC. The encoded protein is CASTSPGTSYGYTF.

This sequence joins TRBV7-3 and TRBJ1-6, with a possible D match to TRBD1 (6 bases). The CDR3 length is 15 residues. V lost 0 bases and J 3 bases, leaving 6 bases between the germline ends. Germline CDR1 and CDR2: SGHTA and FQGTGA. CDR3 sequence reads: CASSLTGGYNSPLHF. The CDR3 nucleotides are TGTGCCAGCAGCTTAACAGGGGGCTATAATTCACCCCTCCACTTT. Full variable domain (outside the CDR3, taken from reference TRBV7-3 and TRBJ1-6): GAGVSQTPSNKVTEKGKYVELRCDPISGHTALYWYRQSLGQGPEFLIYFQGTGAADDSGLPNDRFFAVRPEGSVSTLKIQRTERGDSAVYLCASSLTGGYNSPLHFGNGTRLTVT.

J is TRBJ2-5 and V is TRBV5-1; the D call may be TRBD1 or TRBD2 (5 bases each). Germline V gene lookup returns CDR1 SGHRS and CDR2 YFSETQ. The CDR3 is 14 amino acids. V dropped 0 bases and J dropped 1 base, with 7 bases sitting between them. The CDR3, as DNA: TGCGCCAGCAGCTTGGCGGGACCCCAAGAGACCCAGTACTTC. Its protein is CASSLAGPQETQYF.

J is TRBJ2-5 and V is TRBV12-3 or TRBV12-4; unclear D gene. Trimming took off 7 bases at V and 8 bases at J, with 11 bases between the two ends. CDR3 length: 11 amino acids. The CDR3 DNA reads TGTGCCAGCACTCTTGGCGGTACCCAGTACTTC. Amino acids: CASTLGGTQYF.

The chain joins TRBV12-3 or TRBV12-4 to TRBJ2-5, with D unresolved. V was cut by 0 bases and J by 7 bases, with 15 bases left in between. This CDR3 contains 15 residues. DNA of the CDR3: TGTGCCAGCAGTTTAGCGTCGGAAGGATTAGGGACCCAGTACTTC. Residues: CASSLASEGLGTQYF.

This clonotype was seen only once. V is TRBV7-3 and J is TRBJ2-1, with D perhaps assigned TRBD1 or TRBD2 (6 bases each). Germline-derived CDR1 and CDR2 are SGHTA and FQGTGA. The CDR3 is 16 amino acids. Trimming left V 5 bases short and J 0 bases short, with 14 bases between. The CDR3 nucleotides are TGTGCCAGCAGCAGCTACGGGGGCCTCTCCTACAATGAGCAGTTCTTC. This codes for CASSSYGGLSYNEQFF.

This clonotype was detected ten times or more. The chain links TRBV6-1 to TRBJ1-2; D is unclear. The CDR3 sequence is 14 residues long. V lost 8 bases, J lost 4 bases, and 17 bases lay in between. Per the germline V gene, CDR1 is MNHNS and CDR2 is SASEGT. CDR3 in amino acids: CASRLITAVYGYTF. CDR3 nucleotide sequence: TGTGCCAGCCGCCTCATTACAGCAGTCTATGGCTACACCTTC.

This sequence joins TRBV6-2 or TRBV6-3 and TRBJ1-1; D possibly corresponds to TRBD1 (6 bases). V was shortened by 6 bases and J by 0 bases, with 17 bases between the two germline ends. The germline V gene encodes CDR1 MNHEY and CDR2 SVGEGT. CDR3 length: 16 residues. The CDR3 DNA reads TGTGCCAGCAGACGATACAGGGATCTCATGAACACTGAAGCTTTCTTT. Its translation: CASRRYRDLMNTEAFF.

This clonotype has just a few counts. The chain couples TRBV12-3 or TRBV12-4 to TRBJ1-4; maybe TRBD1 (5 bases). V was clipped by 5 bases and J by 7 bases, with 17 bases between them. This CDR3 spans 15 amino acids. CDR3 amino acids: CASSTGRVGSEKLFF. CDR3 bases: TGTGCCAGCAGTACGGGGCGTGTGGGTAGTGAAAAACTGTTTTTT.

The chain employs TRBV12-3 or TRBV12-4 and TRBJ2-2; D remains unclear. V lost 2 bases to trimming and J lost 0 bases, with 10 bases between them. CDR3 length: 16 residues. The CDR3 spells CASSLRPTPNTGELFF. The CDR3 DNA follows: TGTGCCAGCAGTTTAAGGCCTACACCGAACACCGGGGAGCTGTTTTTT.

This clonotype was counted between two and nine times. This chain uses TRBV10-3 with TRBJ2-3; TRBD2 matches 8 bases. Germline assignment: CDR1 ENHRY and CDR2 SYGVKD. The length of the CDR3 is 15 residues. Trimming at V came to 7 bases and at J to 7 bases, leaving 13 bases not matched to a gene. This CDR3 reads CAIKTGMSGGNTQYF. The CDR3, as DNA: TGTGCCATCAAGACTGGGATGAGCGGGGGAAATACGCAGTATTTT.